The 14 T cell receptor beta chains listed next were all sequenced from one sample in a study of response to subunit inactivated influenza vaccine. TCRdb re-called the RT-PCR reads with MiXCR, one entry per CDR3 protein. The sample holds around 760,000 distinct CDR3 sequences, about 14% seen once. Sequenced here: PBMCs from blood, sampled 14 to 15 days before vaccination. All receptors come from a middle-aged man who received an inactivated influenza vaccine.

V and J are TRBV5-1 and TRBJ2-3, with 11 bases aligning to TRBD2. Germline loops: CDR1 SGHRS, CDR2 YFSETQ. The CDR3 is made up of 14 amino acids. J gave up 5 bases and V 5 bases, and 4 bases lay outside the gene matches. The CDR3: CASSSGLAEDTQYF. As DNA, the CDR3 is TGCGCCAGCAGTTCGGGACTAGCGGAAGATACGCAGTATTTT.

The chain is built from TRBV15 and TRBJ2-7; D is uncertain. From germline, CDR1 is LNHNV and CDR2 YYDKDF (reference sequence). The CDR3 is made up of 15 amino acids. V was cut by 6 bases and J by 4 bases, with 19 bases left in between. CDR3 protein: CATSNGGNNRYEQYF. DNA of the CDR3: TGTGCCACCAGTAACGGTGGCAATAATAGGTACGAGCAGTACTTC.

The rearrangement uses TRBV20-1 and TRBJ2-3; 7 nucleotides line up with TRBD2. Germline V gene sequence: CDR1 DFQATT, CDR2 SNEGSKA (reference sequence). This CDR3 region has 14 residues. V gave up 3 bases and J gave up 1 base; unmatched junction bases: 4. The CDR3 protein is CSASRAGGTDTQYF. CDR3 nucleotide sequence: TGCAGTGCTAGTAGGGCGGGGGGCACAGATACGCAGTATTTT.

V usage is TRBV20-1 and J usage is TRBJ2-1; no clear D. Germline V gene lookup returns CDR1 DFQATT and CDR2 SNEGSKA (reference sequence). The CDR3 totals 11 residues. The V end lost 3 bases, the J end lost 4 bases, and 4 bases lay between the germline ends. The CDR3 sequence is CSAREYNEQFF. In DNA, the CDR3 is TGCAGTGCTAGGGAGTACAATGAGCAGTTCTTC.

The rearrangement uses TRBV20-1 and TRBJ2-3; the match to TRBD2 covers 12 bases. The CDR3 contains 17 residues. CDR1 and CDR2 (germline): DFQATT, SNEGSKA (reference sequence). CDR3 nucleotide sequence: TGCTGCTTCTCAGGGCTAGCGGGAGGGCAGAGCACAGATACGCAGTATTTT. It yields the protein CCFSGLAGGQSTDTQYF.

This clonotype was found a few times. This chain links TRBV5-5 with TRBJ1-1; D is undetermined. Looked up from germline, CDR1 is SGHKS and CDR2 is YYEKEE (reference sequence). The length of the CDR3 is 15 residues. The V end lost 0 bases, the J end lost 6 bases, and 15 bases lay between the germline ends. In DNA, the CDR3 is TGTGCCAGCAGCTTGGCCGGCCGCGGGTGGGCTGAAGCTTTCTTT. This encodes CASSLAGRGWAEAFF.

Only a few counts were recorded for this clonotype. This rearrangement joins TRBV7-2 to TRBJ2-7, with TRBD1 matching over 8 bases. CDR3 length: 14 residues. The V and J ends lost 5 bases and 7 bases, in that order; junction bases with no gene match: 10. The germline CDR1 and CDR2 sequences are SGHTA and FQGNSA. This CDR3 is CASSTGQALLEQYF. CDR3 DNA: TGTGCCAGCAGCACGGGACAGGCCCTCTTAGAGCAGTACTTC.

This clonotype appeared a few times. This chain uses TRBV5-1 with TRBJ1-6, with a possible D match to TRBD1 (5 bases). This CDR3 is built from 15 residues. Trimming stripped 0 bases from V and 8 bases from J, with 12 bases between. Germline loops: CDR1 SGHRS, CDR2 YFSETQ. CDR3 DNA sequence: TGCGCCAGCAGCTTGGGAGGCAGGGAGTATTCACCCCTCCACTTT. Translation gives CASSLGGREYSPLHF.

This clonotype showed up just a few times. J is TRBJ2-7 and V is TRBV5-1, with D tentatively TRBD1 (5 bases). V was shortened by 5 bases and J by 3 bases, with 15 bases between the two germline ends. Germline CDR1 SGHRS, CDR2 YFSETQ. CDR3 length equals 14 residues. CDR3 in DNA: TGCGCCAGCAGACCTACAGGAACCAACTACGAGCAGTACTTC. As protein: CASRPTGTNYEQYF. The full variable domain, rest sourced from reference TRBV5-1 and TRBJ2-7, is KAGVTQTPRYLIKTRGQQVTLSCSPISGHRSVSWYQQTPGQGLQFLFEYFSETQRNKGNFPGRFSGRQFSNSRSEMNVSTLELGDSALYLCASRPTGTNYEQYFGPGTRLTVT.

The V and J genes are TRBV7-2 and TRBJ2-5; no reliable D call. This CDR3 spans 14 amino acids. V lost 5 bases, J lost 3 bases, and 13 bases lay in between. Germline V CDR1 and CDR2: SGHTA, FQGNSA. CDR3 region: CASSVTELEETQYF. In DNA, the CDR3 is TGTGCCAGCAGCGTTACAGAACTCGAAGAGACCCAGTACTTC.

This clonotype occurred a few times. This chain connects TRBV4-3 to TRBJ2-3; D is possibly TRBD2 (7 bases). CDR1 and CDR2 (germline): LGHNA, YSLEER. V dropped 1 base and J dropped 3 bases, with 17 bases sitting between them. The CDR3 is 17 residues long. The CDR3 region has the DNA TGCGCCAGCAGCCAAGGGTCGGGGGGCGCAAGGACAGATACGCAGTATTTT. This encodes CASSQGSGGARTDTQYF.

V is TRBV2 and J is TRBJ2-5; TRBD2 is a possible D gene (5 bases). V shed 4 bases and J shed 5 bases, with 14 bases lying between them. In germline, CDR1 is SNHLY, CDR2 FYNNEI. The CDR3 loop spans 14 amino acids. Here the CDR3 reads CASSGPEEMETQYF. For the CDR3, the DNA is TGTGCCAGCAGTGGACCGGAGGAGATGGAGACCCAGTACTTC.

The V gene is TRBV28, the J gene TRBJ1-2; D gene uncertain. There are 14 residues in the CDR3. Trimming left V 5 bases short and J 8 bases short, with 18 bases between. Germline V CDR1 and CDR2: MDHEN, SYDVKM. Here the CDR3 DNA reads TGTGCCAGCAGTCTAGTTACGGTGGCGGGAGGCTACACCTTC. Translation: CASSLVTVAGGYTF.

The chain uses TRBV6-2 or TRBV6-3 and TRBJ1-1, with D perhaps TRBD1 (5 bases). Germline V gives CDR1 MNHEY, CDR2 SVGEGT. V was clipped by 6 bases and J by 1 base, with 15 bases between them. The CDR3 loop spans 15 amino acids. In DNA, the CDR3 is TGTGCCAGCAGAACACGACAGACTTCGAACACTGAAGCTTTCTTT. Amino acid sequence: CASRTRQTSNTEAFF.